The 7 T cell receptor beta chains listed next were all sequenced from one sample in a study of T cells in Graves' hyperthyroidism and ophthalmopathy. TCR beta CDR3 region amplification was performed from RNA transcripts. A set of HTBI primers served as the primers for a first-round RT-PCR of the TCR CDR3. One entry per CDR3 protein, called by TCRdb with MiXCR from the multiplex PCR reads. The data show some 600,000 distinct CDR3 sequences, approximately 15% seen once. The sample comprised blood. These receptors all stem from a woman in her thirties with Graves' hyperthyroidism that later progressed to Graves' ophthalmopathy.

This chain links TRBV7-2 with TRBJ2-5; the match to TRBD2 covers 7 bases. The V and J ends lost 5 bases and 2 bases, in that order; junction bases with no gene match: 11. The CDR3 is made up of 16 amino acids. CDR1 is SGHTA, CDR2 FQGNSA, per germline. This CDR3 reads CASSRIGLVRQETQYF. CDR3 DNA: TGTGCCAGCAGCCGGATCGGACTAGTAAGACAAGAGACCCAGTACTTC.

This clonotype was seen more than once but under ten times. At one end, the junction sequence differs from germline, possibly due to a read error. The chain carries TRBV28 and TRBJ2-1, with D unclear. Germline CDR1 MDHEN, CDR2 SYDVKM. The CDR3 has 13 amino acids. In DNA, the CDR3 is TGTGCCAGCAGTTCGACCCTTGGGAATGAGCAGCTCTTC. Translated: CASSSTLGNEQLF.

At least ten counts were recorded for this clonotype. The CDR3 protein is CAPPLAGTITDTQYF. The CDR3 DNA is TGTGCTCCACCCCTAGCGGGAACAATCACAGATACGCAGTATTTT. This chain connects TRBV27 to TRBJ2-3, with 9 positions matching TRBD2. The CDR3 contains 15 residues. CDR1 is MNHEY, CDR2 SMNVEV, per germline (reference sequence).

This clonotype was found many times. This rearrangement joins TRBV6-5 to TRBJ2-7; D might be TRBD1 or TRBD2, each matching 5 bases. V was pared by 2 bases and J by 2 bases, with 7 bases between. This CDR3 comprises 13 residues. Germline CDR1 and CDR2: MNHEY and SVGAGI. The CDR3 reads CASSYGGTYEQYF. The CDR3 nucleotides are TGTGCCAGCAGTTACGGGGGAACCTACGAGCAGTACTTC.

This clonotype was seen only a few times. The chain joins TRBV24-1 to TRBJ1-2; D unclear. The CDR3 has 12 amino acids. Germline V CDR1 and CDR2: KGHDR, SFDVKD. The V and J ends lost 10 bases and 5 bases respectively, with 13 bases between them. The CDR3 region is CATLDVRYGYTF. As DNA, the CDR3 is TGTGCCACTCTGGATGTGCGGTATGGCTACACCTTC.

At least ten counts were recorded for this clonotype. In nucleotides, the CDR3 is TGTGCCAGCAGCTTAAGCAACGTGGAGCAGTACTTC. This encodes CASSLSNVEQYF. The chain recombines TRBV7-6 with TRBJ2-7; no clear D gene. V lost 2 bases, J lost 7 bases, and 9 bases lay in between. The CDR3 runs 12 residues. CDR1 is SGHVS and CDR2 is FNYEAQ in the germline V gene.

Regarding this clonotype: This could be a read error, since a much larger clone is one nucleotide away. No conserved phenylalanine or tryptophan ends this CDR3, so it is likely a read error. CDR3 loop: CASSLDRASGTDTQYC. CDR3 in DNA: TGTGCCAGCAGCCTAGACAGGGCGAGTGGCACAGATACGCAGTATTGT. The chain uses TRBV11-2 and TRBJ2-3, with TRBD1 matching 7 bases. This CDR3 is built from 16 residues. Germline loops: CDR1 SGHAT, CDR2 FQNNGV.